This T cell receptor beta chain was obtained from a study of blood T cells in healthy people across ages. Study-level results: Long-lived and aged donors differed, with more naive CD4+ cells and higher diversity in the long-lived.

Using a J-beta primer mix together with a sample-barcoded 5' primer, a second PCR was run for roughly 6 to 11 cycles. TCRdb ran MiXCR on the 5' RACE reads and lists one entry per CDR3 protein. The sample lists more than 550,000 distinct CDR3 sequences, 20% to 25% occurring once. Germline V gene sequence: CDR1 SNHLY, CDR2 FYNNEI. This CDR3 contains 13 residues. About this clonotype: The antigen is undetermined.

What was sequenced was blood. The chain has TRBV2 and TRBJ2-1; D remains ambiguous. The J call is doubtful: the DNA matches TRBJ2-5 better. The sequence was collected from a man between 65 and 80 years old in good health. CDR3 nucleotides: TGTGCCAGCAGTGAAAATTCCCAAGAGACCCAGTACTTC. It specifies CASSENSQETQYF.